The entry below gives a single T cell receptor beta chain sequence along with its context. Its specificity is not known. These data originate in a study of T cell responses to AZD1222 COVID-19 vaccine. Study-wide findings and caveats: Most donors were white British and more were female, and clonal diversity was possibly underestimated. Epitopes outside B.1.351 and B.1.1.7 mutated regions reportedly drew nearly half of spike TCRs. Regions 160-218 and 743-854 held dominance among vaccine-associated CD4 TCRs, which spanned spike.

V shed 6 bases and J shed 4 bases, with 15 bases lying between them. Germline-derived CDR1 and CDR2 are LNHDA and SQIVND (reference sequence). This CDR3 region has 15 residues. This table comes from immunoSEQ multiplex PCR, and its TCRdb copy is limited to in-frame clones, with some not included. Of roughly 120,000 clones listed, more than 75% are singletons. This specimen was peripheral blood, taken 28 days after the second AZD1222 dose. This chain joins TRBV19 and TRBJ1-4, with unresolved D. The TCR comes from an adult who received the AZD1222 COVID-19 vaccine. The CDR3 coding sequence is TGTGCCAGTAGGGAGGAGGGAATCGGTAATGAAAAACTGTTTTTT. Amino acids: CASREEGIGNEKLFF.